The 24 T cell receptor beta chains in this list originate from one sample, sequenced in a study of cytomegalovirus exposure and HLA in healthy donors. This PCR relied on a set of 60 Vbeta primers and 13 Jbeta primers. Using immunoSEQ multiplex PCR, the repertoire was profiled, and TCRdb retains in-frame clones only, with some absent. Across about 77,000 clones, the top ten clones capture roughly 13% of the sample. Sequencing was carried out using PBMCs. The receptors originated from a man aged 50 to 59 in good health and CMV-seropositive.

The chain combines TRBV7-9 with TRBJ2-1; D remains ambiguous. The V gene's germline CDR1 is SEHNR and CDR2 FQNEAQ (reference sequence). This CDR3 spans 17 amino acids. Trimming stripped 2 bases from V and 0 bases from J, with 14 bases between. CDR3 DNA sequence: TGTGCCAGCAGCTTATATTCGCCCCCGAGCTCCTACAATGAGCAGTTCTTC. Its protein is CASSLYSPPSSYNEQFF.

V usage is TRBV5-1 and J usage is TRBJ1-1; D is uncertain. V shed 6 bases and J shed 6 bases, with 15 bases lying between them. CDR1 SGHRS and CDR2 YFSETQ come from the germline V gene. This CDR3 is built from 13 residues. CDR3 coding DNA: TGCGCCAGCACCCGGATCGACGGGTCTGAAGCTTTCTTT. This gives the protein CASTRIDGSEAFF.

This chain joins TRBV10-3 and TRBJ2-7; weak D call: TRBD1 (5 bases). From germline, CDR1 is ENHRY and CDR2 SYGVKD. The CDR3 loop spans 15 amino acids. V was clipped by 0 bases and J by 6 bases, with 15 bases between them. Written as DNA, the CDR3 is TGTGCCATCAGTGAGTCGGTAATGGGGCTGGGCGAGCAGTACGTC. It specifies CAISESVMGLGEQYV.

This CDR3 is CASSLLSSELDDEQFF. The CDR3 DNA is TGTGCCAGCAGCTTATTATCGAGCGAGCTTGATGATGAGCAGTTCTTC. The chain uses TRBV7-9 and TRBJ2-1; D gene unclear. Germline V CDR1 and CDR2: SEHNR, FQNEAQ (reference sequence). This CDR3 is built from 16 residues. V lost 2 bases and J 8 bases, leaving 19 bases between the germline ends.

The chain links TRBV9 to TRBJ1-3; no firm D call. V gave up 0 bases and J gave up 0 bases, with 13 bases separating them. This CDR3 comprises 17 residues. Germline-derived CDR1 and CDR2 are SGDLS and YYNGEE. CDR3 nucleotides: TGTGCCAGCAGCGTAGACGGCAGGCCGAGCTCTGGAAACACCATATATTTT. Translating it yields CASSVDGRPSSGNTIYF.

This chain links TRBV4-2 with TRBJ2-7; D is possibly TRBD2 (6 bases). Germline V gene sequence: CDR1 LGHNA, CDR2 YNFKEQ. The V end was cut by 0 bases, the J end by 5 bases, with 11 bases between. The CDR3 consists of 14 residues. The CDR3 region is CASSQEPGVNEQYF. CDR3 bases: TGTGCCAGCAGCCAAGAGCCGGGGGTAAACGAGCAGTACTTC.

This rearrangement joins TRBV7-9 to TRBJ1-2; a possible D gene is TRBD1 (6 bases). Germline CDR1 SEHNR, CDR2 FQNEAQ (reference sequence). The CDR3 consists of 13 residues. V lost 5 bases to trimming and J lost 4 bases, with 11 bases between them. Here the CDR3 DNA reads TGTGCCAGCAGCCAGGGGCAGAGCTATGGCTACACCTTC. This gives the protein CASSQGQSYGYTF.

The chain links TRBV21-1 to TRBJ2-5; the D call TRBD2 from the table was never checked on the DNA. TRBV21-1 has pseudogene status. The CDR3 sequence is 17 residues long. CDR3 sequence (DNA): TGTGCCAGCAAGTCAGGGCGGGGCTGTGTGTGGGAAGAGACCCAGTACTTC. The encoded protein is CASKSGRGCVWEETQYF.

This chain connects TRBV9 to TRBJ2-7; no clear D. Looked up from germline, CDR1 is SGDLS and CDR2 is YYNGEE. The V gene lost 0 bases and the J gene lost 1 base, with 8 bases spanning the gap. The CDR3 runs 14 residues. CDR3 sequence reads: CASSVGQSSYEQYF. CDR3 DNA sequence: TGTGCCAGCAGCGTAGGGCAGTCGTCCTACGAGCAGTACTTC.

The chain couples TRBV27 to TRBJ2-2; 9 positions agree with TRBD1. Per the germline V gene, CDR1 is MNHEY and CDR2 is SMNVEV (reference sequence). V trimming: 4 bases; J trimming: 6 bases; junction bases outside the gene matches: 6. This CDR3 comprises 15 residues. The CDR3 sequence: CASSSQGAGAGELFF. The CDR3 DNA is TGTGCCAGCAGTTCACAGGGGGCTGGGGCCGGGGAGCTGTTTTTT.

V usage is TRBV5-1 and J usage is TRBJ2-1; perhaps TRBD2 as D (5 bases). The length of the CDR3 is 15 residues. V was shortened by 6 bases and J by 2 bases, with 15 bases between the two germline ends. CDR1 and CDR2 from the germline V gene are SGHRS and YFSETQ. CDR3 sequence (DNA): TGCGCCAGCACCCCCGGGGTTTACGCCTACAATGAGCAGTTCTTC. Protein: CASTPGVYAYNEQFF.

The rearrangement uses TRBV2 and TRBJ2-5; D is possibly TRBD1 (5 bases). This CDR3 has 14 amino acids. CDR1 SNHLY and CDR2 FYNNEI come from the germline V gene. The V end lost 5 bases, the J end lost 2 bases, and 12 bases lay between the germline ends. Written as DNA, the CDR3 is TGTGCCAGCAGTTTCCAGGGTAGGCAAGAGACCCAGTACTTC. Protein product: CASSFQGRQETQYF.

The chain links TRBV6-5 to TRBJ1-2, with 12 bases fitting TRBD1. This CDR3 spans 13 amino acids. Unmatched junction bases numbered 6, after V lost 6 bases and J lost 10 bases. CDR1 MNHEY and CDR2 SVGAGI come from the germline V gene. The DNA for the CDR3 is TGTGCCAGCAGGGGACAGGGGGCCTTAGTCTACACCTTC. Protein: CASRGQGALVYTF.

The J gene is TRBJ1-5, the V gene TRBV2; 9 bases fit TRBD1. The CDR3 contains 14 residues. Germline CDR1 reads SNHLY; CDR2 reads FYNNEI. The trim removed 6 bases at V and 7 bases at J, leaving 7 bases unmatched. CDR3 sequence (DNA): TGTGCCAGCAGGGCCGGACAGGGGATCCAGCCCCAGCATTTT. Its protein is CASRAGQGIQPQHF. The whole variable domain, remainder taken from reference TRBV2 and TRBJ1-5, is EPEVTQTPSHQVTQMGQEVILRCVPISNHLYFYWYRQILGQKVEFLVSFYNNEISEKSEIFDDQFSVERPDGSNFTLKIRSTKLEDSAMYFCASRAGQGIQPQHFGDGTRLSIL.

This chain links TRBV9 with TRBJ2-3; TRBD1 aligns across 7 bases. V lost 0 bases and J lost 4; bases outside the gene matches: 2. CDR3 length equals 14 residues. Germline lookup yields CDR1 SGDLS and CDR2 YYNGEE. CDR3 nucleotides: TGTGCCAGCAGCGTAGAAGGGGGCGCAGATACGCAGTATTTT. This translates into CASSVEGGADTQYF.

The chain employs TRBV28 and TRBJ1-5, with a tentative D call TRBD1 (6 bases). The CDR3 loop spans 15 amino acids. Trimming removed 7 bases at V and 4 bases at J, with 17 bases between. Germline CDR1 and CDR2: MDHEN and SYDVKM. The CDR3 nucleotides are TGTGCCAGCACCCGAGGGGGACACACTAATCAGCCCCAGCATTTT. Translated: CASTRGGHTNQPQHF.

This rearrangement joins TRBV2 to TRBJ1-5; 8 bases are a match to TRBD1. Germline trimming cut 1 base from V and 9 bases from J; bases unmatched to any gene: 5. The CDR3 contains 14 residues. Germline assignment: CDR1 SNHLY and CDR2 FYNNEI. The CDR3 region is CASSEGQGRLPQHF. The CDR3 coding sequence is TGTGCCAGCAGTGAAGGACAGGGGCGATTGCCCCAGCATTTT.

The DNA of the CDR3 is TGTGCCAGCAGCGTAGTGGCTAGCGGGACTCACGGGGAGCTGTTTTTT. Protein product: CASSVVASGTHGELFF. This chain uses TRBV9 with TRBJ2-2; the match to TRBD2 covers 9 bases. The V gene end was trimmed by 0 bases and the J gene end by 7 bases; junction bases not matched to a gene: 7. Germline values: CDR1 SGDLS, CDR2 YYNGEE. The CDR3 totals 16 residues.

This CDR3 is CASSEGQGGTDTQYF. The CDR3 DNA follows: TGCGCCAGCAGTGAGGGTCAGGGTGGCACAGATACGCAGTATTTT. The chain is built from TRBV10-1 and TRBJ2-3; possible D gene TRBD1, 5 bases. The germline V gene has CDR1 WNHNN and CDR2 SYGVQD (reference sequence). CDR3 length: 15 amino acids. V dropped 2 bases and J dropped 1 base, with 10 bases sitting between them.

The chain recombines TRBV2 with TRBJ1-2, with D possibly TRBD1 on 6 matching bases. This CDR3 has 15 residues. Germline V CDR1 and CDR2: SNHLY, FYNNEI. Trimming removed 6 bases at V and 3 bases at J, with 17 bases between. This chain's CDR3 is CASSVRGAQDYGYTF. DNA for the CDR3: TGTGCCAGCAGCGTGCGGGGGGCGCAGGACTATGGCTACACCTTC.

The CDR3 loop reads CASSTISPPNQPQHF. The CDR3 bases are TGTGCCAGTAGTACAATAAGCCCCCCCAATCAGCCCCAGCATTTT. This rearrangement joins TRBV19 to TRBJ1-5; D unresolved. Deletions cut 4 bases from V and 3 bases from J, with 13 bases between. Germline CDR1 reads LNHDA; CDR2 reads SQIVND (reference sequence). The CDR3 is 15 amino acids.

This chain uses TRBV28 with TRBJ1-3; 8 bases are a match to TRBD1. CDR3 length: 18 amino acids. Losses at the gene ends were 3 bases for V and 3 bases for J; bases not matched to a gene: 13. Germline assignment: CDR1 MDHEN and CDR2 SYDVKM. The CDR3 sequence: CASSFPQRTGFSGNTIYF. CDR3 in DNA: TGTGCCAGCAGTTTTCCCCAAAGGACAGGGTTTAGTGGAAACACCATATATTTT.

In DNA, the CDR3 is TGTGCCAGCAGCTTAGGGGGAGACCAATCAGCCCAGCATTTT. It is translated as CASSLGGDQSAQHF. V gene TRBV7-2 combines with J gene TRBJ1-5; D unresolved. Trimming pared 1 base from V and 11 bases from J, leaving 15 bases between. This CDR3 spans 14 amino acids. Germline CDR1 is SGHTA and CDR2 is FQGNSA.

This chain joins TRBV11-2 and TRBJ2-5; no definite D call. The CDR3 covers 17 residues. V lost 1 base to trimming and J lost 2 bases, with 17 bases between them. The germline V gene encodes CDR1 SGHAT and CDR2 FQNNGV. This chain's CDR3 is CASSLGGTVASQETQYF. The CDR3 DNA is TGTGCCAGCAGCTTAGGAGGTACGGTAGCTTCTCAAGAGACCCAGTACTTC.